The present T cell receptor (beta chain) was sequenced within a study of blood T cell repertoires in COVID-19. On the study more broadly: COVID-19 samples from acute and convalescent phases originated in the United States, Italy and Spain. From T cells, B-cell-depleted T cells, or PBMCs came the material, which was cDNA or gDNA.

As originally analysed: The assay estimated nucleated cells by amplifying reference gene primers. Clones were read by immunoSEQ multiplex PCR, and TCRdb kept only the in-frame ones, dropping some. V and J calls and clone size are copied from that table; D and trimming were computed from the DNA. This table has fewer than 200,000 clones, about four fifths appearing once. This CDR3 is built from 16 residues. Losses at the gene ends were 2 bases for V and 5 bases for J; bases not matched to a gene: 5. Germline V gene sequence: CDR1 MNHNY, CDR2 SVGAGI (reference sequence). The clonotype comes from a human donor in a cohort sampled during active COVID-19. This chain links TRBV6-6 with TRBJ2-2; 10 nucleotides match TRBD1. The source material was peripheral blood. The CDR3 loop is CASSYLGGQGTGELFF. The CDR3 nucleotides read TGTGCCAGCAGTTACCTTGGGGGACAGGGGACCGGGGAGCTGTTTTTT.